Below are 29 T cell receptor beta chains sequenced from a single sample in a study of early T cells in non-severe SARS-CoV-2 infection. From the 5' RACE reads, TCRdb called clonotypes with MiXCR, one entry per CDR3 protein. Here the sample spans over 30,000 distinct CDR3 sequences, approximately 5% being singletons. Material: whole blood. These receptors originate from an adult who was a healthcare worker with PCR-confirmed SARS-CoV-2 infection or an uninfected control (not recorded which).

This clonotype is termed medium-sized. V and J are TRBV2 and TRBJ2-1, with D perhaps matching TRBD2 (5 bases). Trimming removed 8 bases from V and 1 base from J, with 9 bases in between. This CDR3 contains 13 residues. Germline CDR1 is SNHLY and CDR2 is FYNNEI. In nucleotides, the CDR3 is TGTGCCAGCGGCCTAGCATCCTACAATGAGCAGTTCTTC. Residues: CASGLASYNEQFF.

The table lists this clonotype with many counts. V gene TRBV5-1 combines with J gene TRBJ2-3, with D uncertain. CDR1 and CDR2 from the germline V gene are SGHRS and YFSETQ. V was trimmed by 6 bases and J by 2 bases, leaving 19 bases between them. This CDR3 has 16 amino acids. The CDR3 bases are TGCGCCAGCAACCCCGGCGTGGCATCCCACACAGATACGCAGTATTTT. Encoded protein: CASNPGVASHTDTQYF.

This clonotype was picked up many times. This chain connects TRBV20-1 to TRBJ1-3; D is possibly TRBD1 (5 bases). The CDR3 has 15 residues. CDR1 DFQATT and CDR2 SNEGSKA come from the germline V gene (reference sequence). Trimming shortened V by 1 base and J by 2 bases, and 12 bases separated the two germline ends. CDR3 amino acids: CSARVGQVTGNTIYF. The CDR3 region has the DNA TGCAGTGCTAGAGTGGGGCAAGTAACTGGAAACACCATATATTTT.

This clonotype was observed a few times. The CDR3 nucleotides read TGTGCCAGCAGTGAACCCTACGAGCAGTACTTC. It encodes CASSEPYEQYF. The chain has TRBV2 and TRBJ2-7; D call uncertain. Germline-derived CDR1 and CDR2 are SNHLY and FYNNEI. The V gene lost 2 bases and the J gene lost 2 bases, with 1 base spanning the gap. This CDR3 is 11 amino acids long.

This clonotype was seen just once. The germline gene is not matched at one end of the junction; a read error may be the cause. CDR3 sequence: CANSLSTGPQYEQYF. Written as DNA, the CDR3 is TGTGCCAACAGCCTTTCCACAGGGCCTCAGTACGAGCAGTACTTC. The J gene is TRBJ2-7, the V gene TRBV3-1; D perhaps matches TRBD1 (6 bases). The germline gives CDR1 LGHDT, CDR2 YNNKEL (reference sequence). The CDR3 consists of 15 residues.

Note on this clonotype: This may arise from a read error, as a much more abundant clone is one base away. The chain uses TRBV7-9 and TRBJ2-3; D not resolved. Germline V CDR1 and CDR2: SEHNR, FQNEAQ (reference sequence). V was trimmed by 3 bases and J by 4 bases, leaving 2 bases between them. The CDR3 extends over 11 amino acids. The CDR3 here is CASSFSDTQYF. The CDR3 nucleotides are TGTGCCAGCAGCTTCTCAGATACGCAGTATTTT.

This sequence joins TRBV6-5 and TRBJ2-1, with TRBD2 identical over 7 bases. V lost 7 bases and J lost 7; bases outside the gene matches: 19. Germline loops: CDR1 MNHEY, CDR2 SVGAGI. The CDR3 has 17 amino acids. CDR3 sequence (DNA): TGTGCCAGCATTACCGTATGGGGGAGGGCCTCGGAAAATGAGCAGTTCTTC. It encodes CASITVWGRASENEQFF.

This clonotype was recorded many times. The CDR3 is CASSIVMGLAGNNEQFF. The CDR3 DNA reads TGTGCCAGTAGTATAGTAATGGGACTAGCGGGAAACAATGAGCAGTTCTTC. This chain uses TRBV19 with TRBJ2-1, with TRBD2 matching over 13 bases. Germline CDR1 is LNHDA and CDR2 is SQIVND (reference sequence). The trim removed 1 base at V and 5 bases at J, leaving 5 bases unmatched. The CDR3 has 17 residues.

This clonotype was counted ten times or more. The chain links TRBV11-2 to TRBJ2-1; D unclear. The V and J ends lost 5 bases and 0 bases respectively, with 14 bases between them. CDR3 length: 16 amino acids. The germline CDR1 and CDR2 sequences are SGHAT and FQNNGV. The CDR3 loop reads CASSPTLVYSYNEQFF. The CDR3 DNA follows: TGTGCCAGCAGCCCGACTCTAGTGTACTCCTACAATGAGCAGTTCTTC.

This clonotype was recorded at least ten times. V is TRBV29-1 and J is TRBJ1-5; D unresolved. V lost 4 bases, J lost 1 base, and 11 bases lay in between. The CDR3 has 14 amino acids. Germline-derived CDR1 and CDR2 are SQVTM and ANQGSEA. DNA of the CDR3: TGCAGCGTTGGATCGGGAGGGAGCAATCAGCCCCAGCATTTT. This sequence encodes CSVGSGGSNQPQHF. Filled out from reference TRBV29-1 and TRBJ1-5, the complete variable domain reads SAVISQKPSRDICQRGTSLTIQCQVDSQVTMMFWYRQQPGQSLTLIATANQGSEATYESGFVIDKFPISRPNLTFSTLTVSNMSPEDSSIYLCSVGSGGSNQPQHFGDGTRLSIL.

This clonotype was seen many times. The V call is TRBV9, the J call TRBJ2-1; 8 positions match TRBD1. The CDR3 extends over 15 amino acids. The junction had 9 bases not matched to a gene; V was cut back by 0 bases and J by 10 bases. Germline CDR1 and CDR2: SGDLS and YYNGEE. CDR3 in amino acids: CASSVGGQGAGEQFF. The CDR3 DNA follows: TGTGCCAGCAGCGTAGGAGGTCAGGGGGCCGGGGAGCAGTTCTTC.

The genes are TRBV7-8 and TRBJ2-5; the match to TRBD2 covers 10 bases. After removal of 2 bases from V and 1 base from J, the junction contained 13 bases not matched to a gene. From germline, CDR1 is SGHVS and CDR2 FQNEAQ. This CDR3 spans 19 amino acids. The CDR3 DNA is TGTGCCAGCAGCTTAATTTGGACTAGCGGAAAAGGGGGCCAAGAGACCCAGTACTTC. Protein product: CASSLIWTSGKGGQETQYF.

This clonotype was observed many times. The chain has TRBV29-1 and TRBJ2-3; a weak D match, TRBD2 (7 bases). CDR1 is SQVTM, CDR2 ANQGSEA, per germline. The V gene lost 4 bases and the J gene lost 1 base, with 21 bases spanning the gap. The length of the CDR3 is 17 residues. CDR3 in DNA: TGCAGCGTTGTCAGACTACTCGGCGGGGGCCGCACAGATACGCAGTATTTT. The encoded protein is CSVVRLLGGGRTDTQYF.

This clonotype has a count of ten or more. V gene TRBV2 combines with J gene TRBJ1-2, with D possibly matching TRBD1 (5 bases). CDR3 length equals 13 residues. V was trimmed by 7 bases and J by 2 bases, leaving 11 bases between them. Germline V gives CDR1 SNHLY, CDR2 FYNNEI. CDR3 DNA sequence: TGTGCCAGCATCATGGGACGGAACTATGGCTACACCTTC. This codes for CASIMGRNYGYTF.

This clonotype ranks as medium-sized. The chain couples TRBV5-1 to TRBJ2-1; D is unclear. Per the germline V gene, CDR1 is SGHRS and CDR2 is YFSETQ. This CDR3 has 14 amino acids. Between the trimmed V and J ends, which lost 4 bases and 7 bases, there was a span of 15 bases. The CDR3: CASSPGSAGNEQFF. CDR3 DNA: TGCGCCAGCAGCCCCGGCTCTGCCGGAAATGAGCAGTTCTTC.

This clonotype was observed at least ten times. The genes are TRBV6-1 and TRBJ1-2; TRBD1 might be the D (6 bases). The CDR3 is 15 amino acids. Germline CDR1 and CDR2: MNHNS and SASEGT. V lost 6 bases and J lost 2, with 16 bases in between. CDR3 DNA: TGTGCCAGCAGACGAAACCAGGGGCCCAACTATGGCTACACCTTC. This translates into CASRRNQGPNYGYTF.

J is TRBJ1-5 and V is TRBV3-1; D may be TRBD1 (6 bases). Trimming pared 0 bases from V and 5 bases from J, leaving 11 bases between. This CDR3 is built from 15 residues. Germline V gene sequence: CDR1 LGHDT, CDR2 YNNKEL (reference sequence). The CDR3 region is CASSQDTGKDQPQHF. The CDR3 DNA sequence: TGTGCCAGCAGCCAAGATACAGGGAAGGATCAGCCCCAGCATTTT.

Many counts were recorded for this clonotype. V usage is TRBV7-9 and J usage is TRBJ1-4; D remains ambiguous. Trimming pared 7 bases from V and 8 bases from J, leaving 14 bases between. The CDR3 has 13 amino acids. Germline assignment: CDR1 SEHNR and CDR2 FQNEAQ (reference sequence). CDR3 amino acids: CASIGSGGEKLFF. The CDR3 nucleotides are TGTGCCAGCATCGGATCAGGCGGCGAAAAACTGTTTTTT.

The table lists this clonotype with a few counts. This sequence joins TRBV7-9 and TRBJ2-3, with D hard to call. V lost 3 bases, J lost 5 bases, and 3 bases lay in between. Per the germline V gene, CDR1 is SEHNR and CDR2 is FQNEAQ (reference sequence). The CDR3 is 11 residues long. The DNA of the CDR3 is TGTGCCAGCAGCTTGCTAGATACGCAGTATTTT. Translation gives CASSLLDTQYF.

This clonotype was counted at least ten times. This chain links TRBV7-6 with TRBJ2-7; the match to TRBD2 covers 9 bases. V lost 1 base, J lost 6 bases, and 10 bases stayed unmatched. The CDR3 contains 16 residues. Germline V CDR1 and CDR2: SGHVS, FNYEAQ. The CDR3 DNA reads as TGTGCCAGCAGCTTAGAATCCGGACTAGCGACCTCCGAGCAGTACTTC. Its protein is CASSLESGLATSEQYF.

This clonotype showed up many times. The chain recombines TRBV7-2 with TRBJ2-1; TRBD2 matches at 12 bases. Germline values: CDR1 SGHTA, CDR2 FQGNSA. The junction had 9 bases not matched to a gene; V was cut back by 5 bases and J by 7 bases. The CDR3 length is 16 residues. The CDR3 DNA reads as TGTGCCAGCAGCCCCTTGACTAGCGGGAGTGCAAATGAGCAGTTCTTC. Its translation: CASSPLTSGSANEQFF.

This clonotype was seen ten or more times. The chain links TRBV19 to TRBJ2-2; TRBD2 might be the D (7 bases). The CDR3 extends over 15 amino acids. With 3 bases removed from V and 3 bases from J, the gap between germline ends came to 11 bases. The V gene's germline CDR1 is LNHDA and CDR2 SQIVND (reference sequence). The CDR3 is CASSIGGGDTGELFF. The CDR3 DNA sequence: TGTGCCAGTAGTATTGGCGGGGGCGACACCGGGGAGCTGTTTTTT.

There are many counts of this clonotype. This chain uses TRBV7-6 with TRBJ2-3; 10 bases are shared with TRBD2. Trimming cost V 5 bases and J 3 bases; bases outside gene matches: 8. The CDR3 totals 16 residues. CDR1 is SGHVS, CDR2 FNYEAQ, per germline. The CDR3 region is CASSPQLAGLTDTQYF. For the CDR3, the DNA is TGTGCCAGCAGCCCACAACTAGCGGGACTTACAGATACGCAGTATTTT.

This clonotype has just one count. Sequence at one end of the junction differs from germline and may be a read error. This chain connects TRBV11-3 to TRBJ2-3; 12 bases agree with TRBD2. Looked up from germline, CDR1 is SGHNT and CDR2 is YENEEA. The CDR3 covers 16 residues. CDR3 nucleotide sequence: TGTCCCAGCAGCAAACGACTAGCGGGGGTCACAGATACGCAGTATTTT. Translation gives CPSSKRLAGVTDTQYF.

This clonotype was recorded at least ten times. The V call is TRBV6-5, the J call TRBJ1-1; TRBD1 is a possible D gene (6 bases). Germline V gene data show CDR1 as MNHEY and CDR2 as SVGAGI. V gave up 0 bases and J gave up 8 bases, with 19 bases separating them. The CDR3 loop spans 16 amino acids. CDR3 nucleotide sequence: TGTGCCAGCAGTTACTCGAGCCCCCGTTTGGGGGCCGAAGCTTTCTTT. Protein: CASSYSSPRLGAEAFF.

This clonotype was recorded many times. The chain uses TRBV12-3 or TRBV12-4 and TRBJ2-1; D perhaps matches TRBD2 (5 bases). The CDR3 sequence is 14 residues long. V lost 2 bases, J lost 12 bases, and 17 bases lay in between. Here the CDR3 reads CASSLWPPQGRQFF. For the CDR3, the DNA is TGTGCCAGCAGTTTATGGCCCCCCCAAGGGAGGCAGTTCTTC.

This clonotype was counted between two and nine times. The chain has TRBV11-1 and TRBJ2-7, with D perhaps matching TRBD2 (6 bases). The V end was cut by 4 bases, the J end by 3 bases, with 13 bases between. The CDR3 runs to 14 residues. Germline CDR1 reads SGHAT; CDR2 reads FQDESV (reference sequence). CDR3 nucleotide sequence: TGTGCCAGCAGCTCACCCCGGGGGATCTACGAGCAGTACTTC. The encoded protein is CASSSPRGIYEQYF.

This clonotype was counted at least ten times. This rearrangement joins TRBV20-1 to TRBJ2-3; TRBD2 agrees at 11 bases. The V and J ends lost 5 bases and 3 bases, in that order; junction bases with no gene match: 7. The length of the CDR3 is 15 residues. Germline V gene sequence: CDR1 DFQATT, CDR2 SNEGSKA (reference sequence). CDR3 sequence reads: CSAPNSGRATDTQYF. For the CDR3, the DNA is TGCAGTGCTCCTAATAGCGGGAGGGCGACAGATACGCAGTATTTT.

This clonotype was counted a few times. This chain uses TRBV7-2 with TRBJ2-3, with D possibly TRBD2 on 6 matching bases. The germline V gene encodes CDR1 SGHTA and CDR2 FQGNSA. The V and J ends lost 4 bases and 3 bases respectively, with 14 bases between them. The CDR3 has 15 residues. The CDR3 loop is CASSYDQRVTDTQYF. CDR3 coding DNA: TGTGCCAGCAGCTATGACCAGCGGGTTACAGATACGCAGTATTTT.